A selection of T cell receptor beta chains follows, all from one sample in a study of blood T cell repertoires in COVID-19. This table comes from immunoSEQ multiplex PCR, and its TCRdb copy is limited to in-frame clones, with some not included. The sample has about 210,000 clones, roughly 88% seen once; the top ten hold roughly a tenth. The sequenced material came from peripheral blood. The receptors stem from a man between 50 and 59 years old with active or convalescent COVID-19. Both conserved end residues are part of each CDR3. Fields, in order: D gene, clone size, J gene, V gene, CDR3 protein, CDR3 DNA. The D gene is left open where the match is weak. Expanded clones get a size class; other rows say once, few or many, or leave the size out.

D gene: -
clone size: -
J gene: TRBJ1-2
V gene: TRBV5-1
CDR3 protein: CASSLARGPFVGYTF
CDR3 DNA: TGCGCCAGCAGCTTGGCCAGGGGCCCTTTCGTTGGCTACACCTTC

D gene: TRBD2
clone size: -
J gene: TRBJ2-7
V gene: TRBV6-6
CDR3 protein: CAIGDAGREGVYEQYF
CDR3 DNA: TGTGCCATAGGGGATGCGGGGCGGGAGGGAGTCTACGAGCAGTACTTC

D gene: TRBD1
clone size: -
J gene: TRBJ2-2
V gene: TRBV4-1
CDR3 protein: CASSQRQGQNTGELFF
CDR3 DNA: TGCGCCAGCAGCCAAAGACAGGGTCAAAACACCGGGGAGCTGTTTTTT

D gene: TRBD1
clone size: -
J gene: TRBJ2-5
V gene: TRBV5-1
CDR3 protein: CASSPGTGRETQYF
CDR3 DNA: TGCGCCAGCAGCCCGGGGACAGGGAGGGAGACCCAGTACTTC

D gene: -
clone size: -
J gene: TRBJ2-7
V gene: TRBV5-1
CDR3 protein: CASSLWTGTYEQYF
CDR3 DNA: TGCGCCAGCAGCTTGTGGACTGGTACCTACGAGCAGTACTTC

D gene: -
clone size: -
J gene: TRBJ1-1
V gene: TRBV7-9
CDR3 protein: CASSPDRTLNTEAFF
CDR3 DNA: TGTGCCAGCAGCCCCGACAGGACTCTGAACACTGAAGCTTTCTTT

D gene: TRBD1
clone size: -
J gene: TRBJ2-7
V gene: TRBV27
CDR3 protein: CASSTLGQGSYEQYF
CDR3 DNA: TGTGCCAGCAGCACATTGGGACAGGGGTCGTACGAGCAGTACTTC

D gene: -
clone size: once
J gene: TRBJ1-2
V gene: TRBV7-8
CDR3 protein: CASSPPGFLRGYTF
CDR3 DNA: TGTGCCAGCAGCCCCCCGGGGTTTCTGCGAGGCTACACCTTC

D gene: -
clone size: -
J gene: TRBJ2-5
V gene: TRBV6-2/TRBV6-3
CDR3 protein: CASSYRQGLTLQETQYF
CDR3 DNA: TGTGCCAGCAGTTACAGGCAGGGCCTTACACTACAAGAGACCCAGTACTTC

D gene: -
clone size: -
J gene: TRBJ2-7
V gene: TRBV2
CDR3 protein: CASNSDYSSYEQYF
CDR3 DNA: TGTGCCAGCAACTCGGACTACAGCTCCTACGAGCAGTACTTC

D gene: -
clone size: -
J gene: TRBJ1-6
V gene: TRBV19
CDR3 protein: CASSIGMGGSPLHF
CDR3 DNA: TGTGCCAGTAGTATCGGGATGGGGGGTTCACCCCTCCACTTT

D gene: TRBD2
clone size: -
J gene: TRBJ2-2
V gene: TRBV19
CDR3 protein: CASSIPGGPAGELFF
CDR3 DNA: TGTGCCAGTAGTATTCCGGGGGGGCCTGCCGGGGAGCTGTTTTTT

D gene: TRBD2
clone size: -
J gene: TRBJ2-1
V gene: TRBV15
CDR3 protein: CATRGWGEGPSEQFF
CDR3 DNA: TGTGCCACCAGAGGTTGGGGGGAGGGGCCCAGTGAGCAGTTCTTC

D gene: -
clone size: -
J gene: TRBJ1-3
V gene: TRBV3-1/TRBV3-2
CDR3 protein: CASSQDYRRKVEGLSGNTIYF
CDR3 DNA: TGTGCCAGCAGCCAAGATTATCGGAGAAAAGTTGAAGGACTGTCTGGAAACACCATATATTTT

D gene: -
clone size: -
J gene: TRBJ1-2
V gene: TRBV2
CDR3 protein: CASSRQANYGYTF
CDR3 DNA: TGTGCCAGCAGTAGACAGGCTAACTATGGCTACACCTTC

D gene: TRBD2
clone size: -
J gene: TRBJ2-2
V gene: TRBV7-2
CDR3 protein: CASSPPLAGAGTGELFF
CDR3 DNA: TGTGCCAGCAGCCCCCCTTTAGCGGGAGCGGGTACCGGGGAGCTGTTTTTT

D gene: TRBD1
clone size: -
J gene: TRBJ2-1
V gene: TRBV19
CDR3 protein: CASTPRGAGGNEQFF
CDR3 DNA: TGTGCCAGTACCCCCCGTGGGGCAGGGGGCAATGAGCAGTTCTTC

D gene: -
clone size: -
J gene: TRBJ2-3
V gene: TRBV4-1
CDR3 protein: CASSQEGVDTQYF
CDR3 DNA: TGCGCCAGCAGCCAGGAGGGCGTTGATACGCAGTATTTT

D gene: TRBD1
clone size: -
J gene: TRBJ1-1
V gene: TRBV14
CDR3 protein: CASSHFGTGDTEAFF
CDR3 DNA: TGTGCCAGCAGCCACTTCGGGACAGGGGACACTGAAGCTTTCTTT

D gene: -
clone size: -
J gene: TRBJ1-6
V gene: TRBV20-1
CDR3 protein: CSASVGGALVNSPLHF
CDR3 DNA: TGCAGTGCTAGTGTAGGAGGGGCCCTCGTGAATTCACCCCTCCACTTT

D gene: -
clone size: -
J gene: TRBJ1-2
V gene: TRBV18
CDR3 protein: CASSPSGSANYGYTF
CDR3 DNA: TGTGCCAGCTCACCATCAGGGTCCGCTAACTATGGCTACACCTTC

D gene: TRBD2
clone size: -
J gene: TRBJ2-1
V gene: TRBV11-1
CDR3 protein: CASTLGGLAGVNEQFF
CDR3 DNA: TGTGCCAGCACCCTAGGGGGGCTAGCGGGAGTTAATGAGCAGTTCTTC

D gene: TRBD1
clone size: -
J gene: TRBJ2-1
V gene: TRBV29-1
CDR3 protein: CSVEGVGDRRYNEQFF
CDR3 DNA: TGCAGCGTTGAAGGGGTAGGGGACAGGCGCTACAATGAGCAGTTCTTC

D gene: -
clone size: -
J gene: TRBJ1-3
V gene: TRBV7-2
CDR3 protein: CASSSPGTGWGNTIYF
CDR3 DNA: TGTGCCAGCAGCTCCCCTGGTACAGGGTGGGGAAACACCATATATTTT

D gene: TRBD2
clone size: few
J gene: TRBJ2-2
V gene: TRBV2
CDR3 protein: CASIRDYPNTGELFF
CDR3 DNA: TGTGCCAGCATTAGGGACTACCCGAACACCGGGGAGCTGTTTTTT

D gene: TRBD2
clone size: -
J gene: TRBJ2-7
V gene: TRBV27
CDR3 protein: CASSHSSGSLYEQYF
CDR3 DNA: TGTGCCAGCAGTCACTCTAGCGGGAGTCTGTACGAGCAGTACTTC

D gene: TRBD1
clone size: -
J gene: TRBJ1-5
V gene: TRBV27
CDR3 protein: CASSLDRGQPQHF
CDR3 DNA: TGTGCCAGCAGCCTGGACAGGGGACAGCCCCAGCATTTT

D gene: -
clone size: -
J gene: TRBJ1-1
V gene: TRBV5-5
CDR3 protein: CASSTPGALNAEAFF
CDR3 DNA: TGTGCCAGCAGTACCCCGGGAGCCTTGAACGCTGAAGCTTTCTTT

D gene: -
clone size: -
J gene: TRBJ2-3
V gene: TRBV2
CDR3 protein: CASSVGGTDTQYF
CDR3 DNA: TGTGCCAGCAGTGTCGGAGGGACAGATACGCAGTATTTT

D gene: -
clone size: -
J gene: TRBJ2-2
V gene: TRBV11-3
CDR3 protein: CASSKGLDNTGELFF
CDR3 DNA: TGTGCCAGCAGCAAGGGACTTGATAACACCGGGGAGCTGTTTTTT

D gene: -
clone size: few
J gene: TRBJ2-2
V gene: TRBV7-9
CDR3 protein: CASSLVQSGELFF
CDR3 DNA: TGTGCCAGCAGTTTGGTCCAGTCCGGGGAGCTGTTTTTT

D gene: TRBD1
clone size: few
J gene: TRBJ1-2
V gene: TRBV6-2/TRBV6-3
CDR3 protein: CASSSAGGNYGYTF
CDR3 DNA: TGTGCCAGCAGTTCGGCAGGGGGAAACTATGGCTACACCTTC

D gene: -
clone size: -
J gene: TRBJ2-1
V gene: TRBV5-1
CDR3 protein: CASSLIASYNEQFF
CDR3 DNA: TGCGCCAGCAGCTTGATTGCGAGCTACAATGAGCAGTTCTTC

D gene: -
clone size: -
J gene: TRBJ2-7
V gene: TRBV27
CDR3 protein: CATQSTGSSYEQYF
CDR3 DNA: TGTGCCACCCAATCTACAGGGAGCTCCTACGAGCAGTACTTC

D gene: -
clone size: -
J gene: TRBJ2-5
V gene: TRBV21-1
CDR3 protein: CASGGGRRGEPQYF
CDR3 DNA: TGTGCCAGCGGCGGGGGAAGACGCGGGGAGCCCCAGTACTTC

D gene: -
clone size: -
J gene: TRBJ2-5
V gene: TRBV6-2/TRBV6-3
CDR3 protein: CASSYWSGETQYF
CDR3 DNA: TGTGCCAGCAGTTACTGGTCCGGAGAGACCCAGTACTTC

D gene: -
clone size: -
J gene: TRBJ1-6
V gene: TRBV7-2
CDR3 protein: CASSLALNRDSPLHF
CDR3 DNA: TGTGCCAGCAGCCTAGCCCTTAATCGGGATTCACCCCTCCACTTT

D gene: TRBD1
clone size: -
J gene: TRBJ2-2
V gene: TRBV7-9
CDR3 protein: CASSPPGQGNTGELFF
CDR3 DNA: TGTGCCAGCAGCCCGCCGGGACAGGGGAACACCGGGGAGCTGTTTTTT

D gene: -
clone size: once
J gene: TRBJ2-7
V gene: TRBV7-5
CDR3 protein: CVRSSRSLAGSSYEQYF
CDR3 DNA: TGTGTCAGAAGCTCTCGGTCTCTAGCGGGAAGTTCCTACGAGCAGTACTTC

D gene: TRBD1
clone size: -
J gene: TRBJ1-5
V gene: TRBV6-5
CDR3 protein: CASRVTGYQPQHF
CDR3 DNA: TGTGCCAGCAGGGTGACAGGGTACCAGCCCCAGCATTTT

D gene: -
clone size: -
J gene: TRBJ2-1
V gene: TRBV4-3
CDR3 protein: CASSQVGGNEQFF
CDR3 DNA: TGCGCCAGCAGTCAGGTAGGGGGCAATGAGCAGTTCTTC

D gene: TRBD1
clone size: -
J gene: TRBJ2-3
V gene: TRBV29-1
CDR3 protein: CSADSGTGPSTDTQYF
CDR3 DNA: TGCAGCGCTGACTCTGGGACAGGACCTAGCACAGATACGCAGTATTTT

D gene: -
clone size: -
J gene: TRBJ2-1
V gene: TRBV7-2
CDR3 protein: CASSLGGPPGSYNEQFF
CDR3 DNA: TGTGCCAGCAGCTTGGGGGGGCCCCCGGGCTCCTACAATGAGCAGTTCTTC

D gene: -
clone size: few
J gene: TRBJ1-2
V gene: TRBV7-2
CDR3 protein: CASSFNRDGYTF
CDR3 DNA: TGTGCCAGCAGCTTCAACAGGGATGGCTACACCTTC

D gene: -
clone size: -
J gene: TRBJ1-2
V gene: TRBV5-6
CDR3 protein: CASSPRQGGGGYTF
CDR3 DNA: TGTGCCAGCAGCCCCCGTCAGGGTGGAGGGGGCTACACCTTC

D gene: TRBD2
clone size: -
J gene: TRBJ2-3
V gene: TRBV7-2
CDR3 protein: CASSQGLAGLDTQYF
CDR3 DNA: TGTGCCAGCAGCCAGGGACTAGCGGGACTTGATACGCAGTATTTT

D gene: -
clone size: -
J gene: TRBJ1-2
V gene: TRBV19
CDR3 protein: CASTKSGQRLNYGYTF
CDR3 DNA: TGTGCCAGTACCAAAAGCGGGCAGCGGTTAAACTATGGCTACACCTTC

D gene: -
clone size: -
J gene: TRBJ1-3
V gene: TRBV2
CDR3 protein: CASSEAHGNTIYF
CDR3 DNA: TGTGCCAGCAGTGAGGCTCATGGAAACACCATATATTTT

D gene: -
clone size: -
J gene: TRBJ1-1
V gene: TRBV3-1/TRBV3-2
CDR3 protein: CAPLEGTNTEAFF
CDR3 DNA: TGTGCACCTCTGGAGGGGACGAACACTGAAGCTTTCTTT

D gene: -
clone size: once
J gene: TRBJ2-2
V gene: TRBV5-6
CDR3 protein: CASSLYGGRHTGELFF
CDR3 DNA: TGTGCCAGCAGCTTGTATGGGGGCAGGCACACCGGGGAGCTGTTTTTT

D gene: -
clone size: -
J gene: TRBJ1-1
V gene: TRBV3-1/TRBV3-2
CDR3 protein: CASSQAYNPNTEAFF
CDR3 DNA: TGTGCCAGCAGCCAAGCTTACAACCCGAACACTGAAGCTTTCTTT

D gene: -
clone size: -
J gene: TRBJ1-5
V gene: TRBV6-2/TRBV6-3
CDR3 protein: CASSYPFDSRPQHF
CDR3 DNA: TGTGCCAGCAGTTACCCTTTTGACTCCCGGCCCCAGCATTTT

D gene: -
clone size: -
J gene: TRBJ1-3
V gene: TRBV18
CDR3 protein: CASSPPVYSGSGNTIYF
CDR3 DNA: TGTGCCAGCTCACCACCGGTATATAGCGGCTCTGGAAACACCATATATTTT

D gene: TRBD1
clone size: -
J gene: TRBJ1-2
V gene: TRBV9
CDR3 protein: CASSVSGGSENGYTF
CDR3 DNA: TGTGCCAGCAGCGTGTCAGGGGGCTCTGAAAATGGCTACACCTTC

D gene: TRBD1
clone size: -
J gene: TRBJ1-5
V gene: TRBV6-5
CDR3 protein: CASRPQGAGQPQHF
CDR3 DNA: TGTGCCAGCAGACCTCAGGGGGCAGGACAGCCCCAGCATTTT

D gene: -
clone size: -
J gene: TRBJ1-4
V gene: TRBV5-1
CDR3 protein: CASSPAGGRNEKLFF
CDR3 DNA: TGCGCCAGCAGCCCCGCGGGGGGGCGTAATGAAAAACTGTTTTTT

D gene: -
clone size: -
J gene: TRBJ1-4
V gene: TRBV18
CDR3 protein: CASSPPGRVEKLFF
CDR3 DNA: TGTGCCAGCTCACCACCGGGCAGAGTTGAAAAACTGTTTTTT

D gene: TRBD2
clone size: once
J gene: TRBJ2-7
V gene: TRBV2
CDR3 protein: CASSDLAGVYEQYF
CDR3 DNA: TGTGCCAGCAGTGACCTAGCGGGAGTATACGAGCAGTACTTC

D gene: TRBD1
clone size: -
J gene: TRBJ1-1
V gene: TRBV19
CDR3 protein: CARRGQGTTEAFF
CDR3 DNA: TGTGCCAGACGGGGACAGGGCACCACTGAAGCTTTCTTT